This passage covers 22 T cell receptor beta chains from one sample sequenced in a study of cytomegalovirus exposure and HLA in healthy donors. TCRdb's copy holds only in-frame clones and misses some; the assay was immunoSEQ multiplex PCR. This table holds 65,000 to 80,000 clones, around 94% found once. Sequencing was carried out using PBMCs. These receptors were taken from a woman aged 18-29 years in good health and CMV-seronegative.

The chain joins TRBV18 to TRBJ1-1; D possibly corresponds to TRBD1 (5 bases). This CDR3 has 15 residues. Germline V gene sequence: CDR1 KGHSH, CDR2 LQKENI. Trimming took 0 bases from V and 4 from J, leaving 12 bases between them. The DNA for the CDR3 is TGTGCCAGCTCACCACCGTCCGCAGGGCCCACTGAAGCTTTCTTT. It encodes CASSPPSAGPTEAFF.

This rearrangement joins TRBV6-1 to TRBJ2-1, with TRBD1 matching over 7 bases. The CDR3 spans 15 residues. Looked up from germline, CDR1 is MNHNS and CDR2 is SASEGT. The junction had 11 bases not matched to a gene; V was cut back by 5 bases and J by 7 bases. The CDR3 DNA follows: TGTGCCAGCAGTTCACAGGGGTATGTAGTTAATGAGCAGTTCTTC. Its translation: CASSSQGYVVNEQFF.

The chain uses TRBV11-2 and TRBJ2-5; weak D call: TRBD2 (5 bases). V lost 5 bases, J lost 1 base, and 11 bases lay in between. The germline V gene encodes CDR1 SGHAT and CDR2 FQNNGV. The CDR3 totals 14 residues. The CDR3 protein is CASSPAGRQETQYF. CDR3 in DNA: TGTGCCAGCAGCCCCGCGGGCCGCCAAGAGACCCAGTACTTC.

The V and J genes are TRBV2 and TRBJ2-1; possible D gene TRBD1, 5 bases. This CDR3 spans 15 amino acids. Germline V gives CDR1 SNHLY, CDR2 FYNNEI. V was pared by 5 bases and J by 0 bases, with 11 bases between. The chain's CDR3 is CASSPRVSSYNEQFF. CDR3 sequence (DNA): TGTGCCAGCAGTCCCAGGGTCAGCTCCTACAATGAGCAGTTCTTC.

J is TRBJ1-6 and V is TRBV25-1; 7 bases map to TRBD1. This CDR3 is 16 amino acids long. Trimming cost V 6 bases and J 1 base; bases outside gene matches: 6. Per the germline V gene, CDR1 is MGHDK and CDR2 is SYGVNS. The CDR3 loop is CASRRTGVSYNSPLHF. For the CDR3, the DNA is TGTGCCAGCAGAAGAACAGGGGTTTCCTATAATTCACCCCTCCACTTT.

This chain links TRBV4-1 with TRBJ1-6, with 9 nucleotides matching TRBD1. V shed 4 bases and J 6 bases; nucleotides not matched to a gene: 10. CDR1 MGHRA and CDR2 YSYEKL come from the germline V gene. This CDR3 is 17 amino acids long. CDR3 amino acids: CASSPPRTGEGNSPLHF. The CDR3 coding sequence is TGCGCCAGCAGCCCGCCGAGGACAGGGGAGGGTAATTCACCCCTCCACTTT.

This clone was detected a few times. The V gene is TRBV4-3, the J gene TRBJ1-2; TRBD1 aligns across 9 bases. The ends lost 1 base at V and 8 bases at J; junction bases unmatched: 11. The CDR3 extends over 16 amino acids. Germline lookup yields CDR1 LGHNA and CDR2 YSLEER. Written as DNA, the CDR3 is TGCGCCAGCAGCCAAGGGGGAAGGACAGGGGTCCGCGGCTACACCTTC. This sequence encodes CASSQGGRTGVRGYTF.

This clone occurred once. The rearrangement joins TRBV2 to TRBJ2-1; 10 bases align to TRBD2. Germline CDR1 is SNHLY and CDR2 is FYNNEI. CDR3 size: 16 residues. Unmatched junction bases numbered 10, after V lost 6 bases and J lost 5 bases. The CDR3 nucleotides read TGTGCCAGCAGAGGGGCTAGCGGGAGTCTGGACAATGAGCAGTTCTTC. Translating gives CASRGASGSLDNEQFF.

The chain uses TRBV19 and TRBJ1-1; D not certain. V was clipped by 6 bases and J by 3 bases, with 14 bases between them. Germline lookup yields CDR1 LNHDA and CDR2 SQIVND (reference sequence). There are 14 residues in the CDR3. DNA of the CDR3: TGTGCCAGTAGCACCGACGCTCGGGACACTGAAGCTTTCTTT. This translates into CASSTDARDTEAFF. The full variable domain, its missing parts supplied by reference TRBV19 and TRBJ1-1, is DGGITQSPKYLFRKEGQNVTLSCEQNLNHDAMYWYRQDPGQGLRLIYYSQIVNDFQKGDIAEGYSVSREKKESFPLTVTSAQKNPTAFYLCASSTDARDTEAFFGQGTRLTVV.

The chain uses TRBV6-6 and TRBJ2-7; possibly TRBD1 for D (6 bases). Germline values: CDR1 MNHNY, CDR2 SVGAGI (reference sequence). The CDR3 extends over 13 amino acids. Trimming shortened V by 6 bases and J by 6 bases, and 15 bases separated the two germline ends. The CDR3 DNA reads as TGTGCCAGCAGAGTGGCAGGGGCGGCCGAGCAGTACTTC. Amino acids: CASRVAGAAEQYF.

The sample holds one count of this clone. The chain employs TRBV9 and TRBJ2-3, with D tentatively TRBD1 (5 bases). The length of the CDR3 is 15 residues. V was trimmed by 0 bases and J by 4 bases, leaving 12 bases between them. Germline CDR1 reads SGDLS; CDR2 reads YYNGEE. The CDR3 region has the DNA TGTGCCAGCAGCGTAGGTCTGCCAGGGTCAGATACGCAGTATTTT. Protein product: CASSVGLPGSDTQYF.

This clone has a handful of counts. V usage is TRBV5-1 and J usage is TRBJ1-1; D unresolved. V lost 0 bases and J lost 1, with 13 bases in between. This CDR3 region has 16 residues. Germline loops: CDR1 SGHRS, CDR2 YFSETQ. CDR3 nucleotides: TGCGCCAGCAGCTTGGTGATTGGCGGCCGGAACACTGAAGCTTTCTTT. Amino acid sequence: CASSLVIGGRNTEAFF.

This clone was seen only once. This chain uses TRBV2 with TRBJ2-7; TRBD1 agrees at 7 bases. From germline, CDR1 is SNHLY and CDR2 FYNNEI. Unmatched junction bases numbered 14, after V lost 4 bases and J lost 2 bases. The CDR3 consists of 17 residues. The CDR3 DNA is TGTGCCAGCAGTGGACAGCGGTGGGCACAGGGGACCTACGAGCAGTACTTC. It encodes CASSGQRWAQGTYEQYF.

This chain joins TRBV28 and TRBJ1-4; tentatively, D is TRBD1 (6 bases). The germline CDR1 and CDR2 sequences are MDHEN and SYDVKM. The CDR3 loop spans 15 amino acids. V was trimmed by 2 bases and J by 8 bases, leaving 15 bases between them. This chain's CDR3 is CASSLLTGGGEKLFF. CDR3 nucleotides: TGTGCCAGCAGTTTACTCACGGGGGGCGGAGAAAAACTGTTTTTT.

This chain joins TRBV7-8 and TRBJ2-5; 11 nucleotides agree with TRBD2. V shed 5 bases and J 5 bases; nucleotides not matched to a gene: 7. CDR3 size: 15 residues. The germline CDR1 and CDR2 sequences are SGHVS and FQNEAQ. CDR3 region: CASSPRLAGLETQYF. CDR3 sequence (DNA): TGTGCCAGCAGCCCGCGACTAGCGGGGTTGGAGACCCAGTACTTC.

The V call is TRBV6-5, the J call TRBJ2-7; tentatively, D is TRBD1 (5 bases). Trimming shortened V by 6 bases and J by 0 bases, and 12 bases separated the two germline ends. The CDR3 totals 14 residues. Germline V lookup: CDR1 MNHEY, CDR2 SVGAGI. The CDR3 loop is CASSRVRLSYEQYF. The CDR3 DNA follows: TGTGCCAGCAGCAGGGTTCGTCTCTCCTACGAGCAGTACTTC.

The chain combines TRBV6-1 with TRBJ2-3; no definite D call. The CDR3 covers 11 residues. Trimming took off 2 bases at V and 11 bases at J, with 8 bases between the two ends. The V gene's germline CDR1 is MNHNS and CDR2 SASEGT. The CDR3: CASSELGRQYF. CDR3 coding DNA: TGTGCCAGCAGTGAATTGGGCCGGCAGTATTTT.

The rearrangement uses TRBV7-9 and TRBJ2-2; TRBD2 matches at 13 bases. The CDR3 totals 18 residues. Germline V gene sequence: CDR1 SEHNR, CDR2 FQNEAQ (reference sequence). V shed 1 base, J shed 5 bases, and the junction held 7 bases outside the gene matches. CDR3 sequence: CASSLGKETSGRTGELFF. The CDR3 DNA follows: TGTGCCAGCAGCTTAGGAAAAGAGACTAGCGGGAGGACCGGGGAGCTGTTTTTT.

V and J are TRBV18 and TRBJ1-2, with 9 nucleotides matching TRBD1. This CDR3 region has 15 residues. V gave up 0 bases and J gave up 4 bases; unmatched junction bases: 3. Germline V gives CDR1 KGHSH, CDR2 LQKENI. Here the CDR3 reads CASSPPGTGSYGYTF. The CDR3 DNA reads as TGTGCCAGCTCACCACCGGGGACAGGGAGCTATGGCTACACCTTC.

This clone has only one observation. V gene TRBV30 combines with J gene TRBJ1-1; D ambiguous. CDR1 GTSNPN and CDR2 SVGIG come from the germline V gene (reference sequence). The V end was cut by 1 base, the J end by 0 bases, with 15 bases between. The CDR3 length is 16 residues. In DNA, the CDR3 is TGTGCCTGGAGTGCTGACCTCCGACTCATGAACACTGAAGCTTTCTTT. Translation: CAWSADLRLMNTEAFF.

This rearrangement joins TRBV11-3 to TRBJ1-5, with TRBD1 matching over 8 bases. CDR3 size: 16 residues. Germline V CDR1 and CDR2: SGHNT, YENEEA. V shed 5 bases and J 5 bases; nucleotides not matched to a gene: 11. The DNA of the CDR3 is TGTGCCAGCAGCCCCTTGGACAGGGCGGAACATCAGCCCCAGCATTTT. Protein sequence: CASSPLDRAEHQPQHF.

The J gene is TRBJ2-5, the V gene TRBV18; D unclear. The CDR3 runs 13 residues. The ends were cut back, 9 bases at V and 2 bases at J, with 13 bases in the middle. Per germline, CDR1 KGHSH and CDR2 LQKENI. CDR3 amino acids: CASRDFPQETQYF. The CDR3 DNA reads TGTGCCAGTAGAGACTTTCCTCAAGAGACCCAGTACTTC.